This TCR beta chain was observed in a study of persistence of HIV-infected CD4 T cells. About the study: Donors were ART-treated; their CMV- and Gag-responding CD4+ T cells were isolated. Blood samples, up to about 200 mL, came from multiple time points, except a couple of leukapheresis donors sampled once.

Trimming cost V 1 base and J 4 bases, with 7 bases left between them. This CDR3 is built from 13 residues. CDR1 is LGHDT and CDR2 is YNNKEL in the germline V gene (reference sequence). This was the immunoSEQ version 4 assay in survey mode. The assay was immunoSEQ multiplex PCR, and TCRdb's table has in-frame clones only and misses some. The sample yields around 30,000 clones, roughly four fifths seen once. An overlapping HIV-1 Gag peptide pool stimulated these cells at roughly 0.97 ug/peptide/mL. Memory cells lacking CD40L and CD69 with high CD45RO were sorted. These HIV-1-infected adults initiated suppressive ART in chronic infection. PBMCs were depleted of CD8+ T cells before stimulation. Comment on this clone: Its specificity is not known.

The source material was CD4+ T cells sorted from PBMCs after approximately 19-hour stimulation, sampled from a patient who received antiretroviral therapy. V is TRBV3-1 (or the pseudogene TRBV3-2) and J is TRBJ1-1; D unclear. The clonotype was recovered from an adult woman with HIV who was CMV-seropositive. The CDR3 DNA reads TGTGCCAGCAGCCAAGGACACGGCACTGAAGCTTTCTTT. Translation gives CASSQGHGTEAFF.